This T cell receptor beta chain was profiled in a study of blood T cells in healthy people across ages. CDR3 size: 14 residues. Germline V gene sequence: CDR1 WSHSY, CDR2 SAAADI. Per individual sample, total RNA of at least 6 micrograms was extracted. This clonotype was found a few times. No antigen is known for it. Study outcomes and limitations: When set beside aged donors, long-lived donors presented more naive CD4+ cells and higher diversity. Naive T cell percentage strongly correlated with TCR beta diversity.

The use of a sample-barcoded 5' primer and a J-beta primer mix characterized a second PCR of 7 to 11 cycles. TCRdb passed the 5' RACE reads through MiXCR, listing each CDR3 protein once. The sample consists of about 280,000 distinct CDR3 sequences, around 29% of them appearing once. The rearrangement links TRBV10-2 to TRBJ2-5; 9 bases line up with TRBD1. TRBJ2-7 explains the end of the DNA better; the J call may be wrong. The source is a woman in her 70s in good health. Sequencing was performed on blood. The DNA of the CDR3 is TGCGCCAGTTCCAGGAGGACAGGGGTGTACGAGCAGTACTTC. Protein: CASSRRTGVYEQYF.